This entry is about one TCR beta chain. Its specificity is unknown. This entry belongs to a study of STAT5B mutations in CD4+ large granular lymphocyte leukemia. Study results and caveats: CD4-sorted patient repertoires seemed more clonal than healthy CD4+ repertoires. Compared with healthy controls (2/35), patient top clones favored TRBV06 (8/27). About a quarter of private leukemic clonotypes occurred rarely in other patients' non-leukemic repertoires.

The survey-level immunoSEQ assay was used. Sequencing used immunoSEQ multiplex PCR; TCRdb keeps in-frame clones, though not all of them. The sample has approximately 31,000 clones, around 70% seen once. The CDR3 contains 15 residues. The V end lost 5 bases, the J end lost 4 bases, and 16 bases lay between the germline ends. Germline lookup yields CDR1 MRHNA and CDR2 SNTAGT. Sequencing used CD4+ T cells from blood buffy coats. The gene calls are TRBV6-4 and TRBJ2-3; weak D call: TRBD2 (6 bases). The sequence derives from a human donor in good health. CDR3: CASSPELAYSDTQYF. Written as DNA, the CDR3 is TGTGCCAGCAGTCCCGAACTAGCCTATTCAGATACGCAGTATTTT.